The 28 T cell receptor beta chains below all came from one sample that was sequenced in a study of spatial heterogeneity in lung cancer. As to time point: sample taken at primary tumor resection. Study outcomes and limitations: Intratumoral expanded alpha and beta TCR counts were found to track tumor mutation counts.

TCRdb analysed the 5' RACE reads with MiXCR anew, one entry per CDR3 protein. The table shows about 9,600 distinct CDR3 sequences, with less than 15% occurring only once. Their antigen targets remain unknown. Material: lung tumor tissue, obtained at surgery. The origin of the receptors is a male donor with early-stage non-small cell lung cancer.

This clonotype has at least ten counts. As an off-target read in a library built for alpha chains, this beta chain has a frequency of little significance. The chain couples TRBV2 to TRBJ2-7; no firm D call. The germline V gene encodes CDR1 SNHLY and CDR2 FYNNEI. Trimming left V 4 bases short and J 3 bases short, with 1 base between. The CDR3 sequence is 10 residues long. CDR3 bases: TGTGCCAGCAGTGTCTACGAGCAGTACTTC. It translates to CASSVYEQYF.

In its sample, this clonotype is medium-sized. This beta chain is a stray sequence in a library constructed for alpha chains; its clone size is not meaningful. The CDR3 region has the DNA TGTGCCAGCAGTTTAGGGCCCCAACAGGGGATTGACGAGCAGTACTTC. The encoded protein is CASSLGPQQGIDEQYF. The J gene is TRBJ2-7, the V gene TRBV27, with 7 positions matching TRBD1. The V and J ends lost 2 bases and 5 bases, in that order; junction bases with no gene match: 12. The germline V gene encodes CDR1 MNHEY and CDR2 SMNVEV (reference sequence). The CDR3 extends over 16 amino acids.

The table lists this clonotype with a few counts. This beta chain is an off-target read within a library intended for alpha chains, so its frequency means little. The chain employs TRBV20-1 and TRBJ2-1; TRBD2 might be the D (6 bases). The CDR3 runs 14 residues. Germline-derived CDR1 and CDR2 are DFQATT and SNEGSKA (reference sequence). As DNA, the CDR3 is TGCAGCCTATCTCGGGACTCGTCCTACAATGAGCAGTTCTTC. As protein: CSLSRDSSYNEQFF.

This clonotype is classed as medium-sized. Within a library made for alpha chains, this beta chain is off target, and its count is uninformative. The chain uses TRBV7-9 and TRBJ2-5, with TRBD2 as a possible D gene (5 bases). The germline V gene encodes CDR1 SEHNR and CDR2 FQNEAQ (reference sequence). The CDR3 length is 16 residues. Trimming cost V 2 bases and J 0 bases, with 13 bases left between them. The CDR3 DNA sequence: TGTGCCAGCAGCTTAACGCGGTGGGAGTACCAAGAGACCCAGTACTTC. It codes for CASSLTRWEYQETQYF. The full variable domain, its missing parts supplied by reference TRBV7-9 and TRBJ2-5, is DTGVSQNPRHKITKRGQNVTFRCDPISEHNRLYWYRQTLGQGPEFLTYFQNEAQLEKSRLLSDRFSAERPKGSFSTLEIQRTEQGDSAMYLCASSLTRWEYQETQYFGPGTRLLVL.

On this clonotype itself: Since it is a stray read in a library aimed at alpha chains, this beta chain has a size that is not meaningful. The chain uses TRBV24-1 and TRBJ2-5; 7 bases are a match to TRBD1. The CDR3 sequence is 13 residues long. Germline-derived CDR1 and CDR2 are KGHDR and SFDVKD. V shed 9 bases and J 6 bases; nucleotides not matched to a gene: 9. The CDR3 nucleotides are TGTGCCACCGGGACAGAGGGGGCGAAGACCCAGTACTTC. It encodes CATGTEGAKTQYF.

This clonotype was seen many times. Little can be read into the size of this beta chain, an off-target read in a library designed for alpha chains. CDR3 sequence reads: CATRVTYEQYF. The DNA for the CDR3 is TGTGCCACCCGGGTAACCTACGAGCAGTACTTC. The V and J genes are TRBV2 and TRBJ2-7; the D is unclear. V lost 10 bases and J lost 2, with 9 bases in between. The length of the CDR3 is 11 residues. The V gene's germline CDR1 is SNHLY and CDR2 FYNNEI.

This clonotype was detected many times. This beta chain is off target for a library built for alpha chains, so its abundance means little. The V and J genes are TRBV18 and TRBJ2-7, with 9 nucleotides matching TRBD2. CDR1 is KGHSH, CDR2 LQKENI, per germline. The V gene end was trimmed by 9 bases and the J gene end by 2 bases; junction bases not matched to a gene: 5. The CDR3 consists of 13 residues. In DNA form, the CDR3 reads TGTGCCAGTCAGACTAGCGGTACCTACGAGCAGTACTTC. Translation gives CASQTSGTYEQYF.

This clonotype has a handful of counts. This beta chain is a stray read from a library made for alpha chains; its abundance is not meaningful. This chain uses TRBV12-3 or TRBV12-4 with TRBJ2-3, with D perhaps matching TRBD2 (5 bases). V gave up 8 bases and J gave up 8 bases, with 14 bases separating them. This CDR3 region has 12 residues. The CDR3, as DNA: TGTGCCAGCGGCCCAAAAGGAGGTACGCAGTATTTT. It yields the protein CASGPKGGTQYF.

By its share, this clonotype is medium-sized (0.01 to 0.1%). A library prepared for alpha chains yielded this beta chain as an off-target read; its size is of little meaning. The CDR3 nucleotides read TGTGCCAGCAGTTACTATGGACGGGTAAACACTGAAGCTTTCTTT. Translating it yields CASSYYGRVNTEAFF. The chain carries TRBV6-5 and TRBJ1-1; D not certain. The CDR3 extends over 15 amino acids. Germline CDR1 is MNHEY and CDR2 is SVGAGI. Trimming took off 1 base at V and 2 bases at J, with 11 bases between the two ends.

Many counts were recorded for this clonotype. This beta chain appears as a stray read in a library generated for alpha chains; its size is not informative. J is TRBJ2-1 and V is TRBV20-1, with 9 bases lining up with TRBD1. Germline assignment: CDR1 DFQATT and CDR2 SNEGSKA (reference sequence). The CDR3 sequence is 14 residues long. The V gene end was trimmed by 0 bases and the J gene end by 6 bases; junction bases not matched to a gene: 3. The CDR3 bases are TGCAGTGCTAGAGAGCCGACAGGGGGCAATGAGCAGTTCTTC. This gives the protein CSAREPTGGNEQFF.

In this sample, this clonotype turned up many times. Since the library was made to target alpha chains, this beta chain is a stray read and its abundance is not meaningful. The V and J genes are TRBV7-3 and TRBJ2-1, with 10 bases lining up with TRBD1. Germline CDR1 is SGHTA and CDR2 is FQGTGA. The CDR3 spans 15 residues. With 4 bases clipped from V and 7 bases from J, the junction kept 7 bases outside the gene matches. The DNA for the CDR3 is TGTGCCAGCAGCTCCAGACAGGGGGCGATGAATGAGCAGTTCTTC. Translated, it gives CASSSRQGAMNEQFF.

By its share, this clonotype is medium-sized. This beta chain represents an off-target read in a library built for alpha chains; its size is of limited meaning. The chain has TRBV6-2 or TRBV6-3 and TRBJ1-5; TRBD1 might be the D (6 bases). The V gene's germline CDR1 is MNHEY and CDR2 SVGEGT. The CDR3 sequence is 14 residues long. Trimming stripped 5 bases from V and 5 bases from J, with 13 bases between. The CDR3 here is CASSNRVEDQPQHF. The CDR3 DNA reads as TGTGCCAGCAGTAACAGGGTTGAGGATCAGCCCCAGCATTTT.

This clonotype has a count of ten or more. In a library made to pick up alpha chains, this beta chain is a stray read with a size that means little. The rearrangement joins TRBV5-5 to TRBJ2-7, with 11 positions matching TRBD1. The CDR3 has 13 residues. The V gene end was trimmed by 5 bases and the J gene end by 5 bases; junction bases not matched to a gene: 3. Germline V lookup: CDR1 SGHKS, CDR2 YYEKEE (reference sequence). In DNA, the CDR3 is TGTGCCAGCAGGGACAGGGGGCACCACGAGCAGTACTTC. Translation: CASRDRGHHEQYF.

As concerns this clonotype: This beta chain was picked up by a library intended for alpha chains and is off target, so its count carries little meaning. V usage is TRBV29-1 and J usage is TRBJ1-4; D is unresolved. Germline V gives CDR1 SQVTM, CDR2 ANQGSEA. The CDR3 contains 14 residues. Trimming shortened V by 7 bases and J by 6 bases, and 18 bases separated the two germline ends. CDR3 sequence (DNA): TGCAGCGCGTTGTCACTGGGGTACGATGAAAAACTGTTTTTT. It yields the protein CSALSLGYDEKLFF.

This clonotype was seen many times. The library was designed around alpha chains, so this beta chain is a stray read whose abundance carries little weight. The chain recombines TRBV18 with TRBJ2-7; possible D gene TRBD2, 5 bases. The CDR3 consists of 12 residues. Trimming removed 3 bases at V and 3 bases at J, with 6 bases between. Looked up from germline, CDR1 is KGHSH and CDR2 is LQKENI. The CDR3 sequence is CASSPRGYEQYF. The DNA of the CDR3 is TGTGCCAGCTCACCTCGGGGCTACGAGCAGTACTTC. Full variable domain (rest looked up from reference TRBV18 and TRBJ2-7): NAGVMQNPRHLVRRRGQEARLRCSPMKGHSHVYWYRQLPEEGLKFMVYLQKENIIDESGMPKERFSAEFPKEGPSILRIQQVVRGDSAAYFCASSPRGYEQYFGPGTRLTVT.

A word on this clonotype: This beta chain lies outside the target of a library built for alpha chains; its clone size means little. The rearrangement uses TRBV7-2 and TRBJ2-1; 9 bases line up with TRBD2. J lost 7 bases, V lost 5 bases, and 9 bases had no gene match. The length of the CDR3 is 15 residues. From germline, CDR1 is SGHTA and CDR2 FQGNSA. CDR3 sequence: CASSPTSGASNEQFF. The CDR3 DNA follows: TGTGCCAGCAGCCCGACTAGCGGAGCAAGTAATGAGCAGTTCTTC.

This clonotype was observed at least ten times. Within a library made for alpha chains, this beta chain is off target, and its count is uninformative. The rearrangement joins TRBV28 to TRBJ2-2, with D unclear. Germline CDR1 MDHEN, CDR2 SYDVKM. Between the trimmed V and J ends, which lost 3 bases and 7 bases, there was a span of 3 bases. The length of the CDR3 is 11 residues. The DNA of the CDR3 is TGTGCCAGCAGTTTGGACGGGGAGCTGTTTTTT. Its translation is CASSLDGELFF.

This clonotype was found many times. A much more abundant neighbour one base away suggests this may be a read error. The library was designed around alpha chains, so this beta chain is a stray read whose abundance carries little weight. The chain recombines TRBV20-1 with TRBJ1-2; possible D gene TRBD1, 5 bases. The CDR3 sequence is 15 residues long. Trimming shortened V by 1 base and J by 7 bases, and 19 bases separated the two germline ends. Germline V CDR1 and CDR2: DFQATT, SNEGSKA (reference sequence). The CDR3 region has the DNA TGCAGTGCTAGAGCGCTTACCGGGGCGTACAGTGGCTACACCTTC. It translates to CSARALTGAYSGYTF.

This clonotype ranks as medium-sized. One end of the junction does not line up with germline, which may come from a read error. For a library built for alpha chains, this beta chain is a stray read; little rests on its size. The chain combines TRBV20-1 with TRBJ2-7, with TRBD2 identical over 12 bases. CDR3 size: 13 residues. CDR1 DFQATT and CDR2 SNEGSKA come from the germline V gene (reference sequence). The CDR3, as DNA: TGCAGCGCTAGCGGGAGGGGGAACTACGAGCAGTACTTC. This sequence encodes CSASGRGNYEQYF.

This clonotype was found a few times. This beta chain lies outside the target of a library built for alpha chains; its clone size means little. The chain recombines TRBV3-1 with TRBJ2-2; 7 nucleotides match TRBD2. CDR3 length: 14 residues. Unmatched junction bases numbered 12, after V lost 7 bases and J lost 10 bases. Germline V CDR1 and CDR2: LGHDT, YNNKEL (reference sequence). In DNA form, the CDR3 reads TGTGCCAGCAACCGCGCGGGGGTCCGGGAGGAGCTGTTTTTT. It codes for CASNRAGVREELFF.

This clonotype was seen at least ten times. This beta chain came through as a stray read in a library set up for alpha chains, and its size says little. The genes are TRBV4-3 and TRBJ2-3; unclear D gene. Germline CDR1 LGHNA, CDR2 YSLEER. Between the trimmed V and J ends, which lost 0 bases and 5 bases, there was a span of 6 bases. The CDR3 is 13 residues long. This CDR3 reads CASSQEVEDTQYF. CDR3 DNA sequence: TGCGCCAGCAGCCAAGAAGTGGAAGATACGCAGTATTTT.

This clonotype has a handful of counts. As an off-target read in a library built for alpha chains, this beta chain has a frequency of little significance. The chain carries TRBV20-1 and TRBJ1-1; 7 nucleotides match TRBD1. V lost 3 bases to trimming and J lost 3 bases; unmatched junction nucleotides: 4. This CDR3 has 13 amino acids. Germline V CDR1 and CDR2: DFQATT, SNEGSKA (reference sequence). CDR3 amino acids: CSARGQSYTEAFF. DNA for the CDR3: TGCAGTGCTAGGGGACAGTCCTACACTGAAGCTTTCTTT.

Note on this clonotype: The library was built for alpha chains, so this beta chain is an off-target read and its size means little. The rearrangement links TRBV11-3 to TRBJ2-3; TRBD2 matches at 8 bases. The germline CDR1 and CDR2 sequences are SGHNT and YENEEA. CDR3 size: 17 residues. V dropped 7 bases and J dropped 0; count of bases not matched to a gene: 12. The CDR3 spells CASTPRGAGGSTDTQYF. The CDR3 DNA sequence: TGTGCCAGCACCCCAAGGGGGGCGGGAGGAAGCACAGATACGCAGTATTTT.

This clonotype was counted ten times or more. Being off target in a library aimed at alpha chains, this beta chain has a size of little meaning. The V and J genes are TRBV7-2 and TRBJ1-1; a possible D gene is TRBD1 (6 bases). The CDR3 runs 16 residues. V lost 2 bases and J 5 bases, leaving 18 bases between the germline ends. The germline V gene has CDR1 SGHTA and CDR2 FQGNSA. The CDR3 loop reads CASSLIGLRGATEAFF. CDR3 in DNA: TGTGCCAGCAGCTTAATCGGGCTCAGGGGCGCGACTGAAGCTTTCTTT.

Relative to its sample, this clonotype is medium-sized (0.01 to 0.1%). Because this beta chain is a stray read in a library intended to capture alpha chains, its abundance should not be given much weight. CDR3 nucleotide sequence: TGCAGTGCTAGAGTCTGGGGGGAGCAGTACTTC. Encoded protein: CSARVWGEQYF. The chain links TRBV20-1 to TRBJ2-7; D could derive from TRBD1 or TRBD2 (5 bases each). The CDR3 sequence is 11 residues long. Germline-derived CDR1 and CDR2 are DFQATT and SNEGSKA (reference sequence). Deletions cut 1 base from V and 7 bases from J, with 8 bases between.

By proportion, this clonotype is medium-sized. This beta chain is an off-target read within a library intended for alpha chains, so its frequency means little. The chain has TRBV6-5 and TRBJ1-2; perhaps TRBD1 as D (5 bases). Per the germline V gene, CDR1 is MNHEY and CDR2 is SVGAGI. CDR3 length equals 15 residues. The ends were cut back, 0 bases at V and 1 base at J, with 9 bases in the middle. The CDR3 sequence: CASSYSGTDNYGYTF. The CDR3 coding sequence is TGTGCCAGCAGTTACTCAGGGACGGATAACTATGGCTACACCTTC.

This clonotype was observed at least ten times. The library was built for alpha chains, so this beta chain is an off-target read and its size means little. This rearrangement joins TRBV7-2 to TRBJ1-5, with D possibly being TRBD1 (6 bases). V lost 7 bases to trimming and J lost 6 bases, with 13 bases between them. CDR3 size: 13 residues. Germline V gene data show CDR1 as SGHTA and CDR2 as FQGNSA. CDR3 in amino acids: CASTQGYGQPQHF. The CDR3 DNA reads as TGTGCCAGCACACAGGGCTACGGTCAGCCCCAGCATTTT.

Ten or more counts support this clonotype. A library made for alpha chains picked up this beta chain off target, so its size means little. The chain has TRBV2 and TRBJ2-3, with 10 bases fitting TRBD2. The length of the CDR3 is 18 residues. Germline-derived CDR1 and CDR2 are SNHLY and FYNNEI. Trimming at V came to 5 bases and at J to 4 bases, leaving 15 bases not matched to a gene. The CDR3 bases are TGTGCCAGCAGTCTGGGTGCGTCTAGCGGGAGTCTTGCAGATACGCAGTATTTT. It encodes CASSLGASSGSLADTQYF.